This paragraph reports one T cell receptor beta chain. Germline-derived CDR1 and CDR2 are SGHAT and FQNNGV. The CDR3 consists of 15 residues. The V end was cut by 3 bases, the J end by 0 bases, with 12 bases between. This entry comes from a study of blood T cell repertoires in COVID-19. As for the study in general: Sources were T cells, B-cell-depleted T cells, or PBMCs; the material itself was cDNA or gDNA.

Authors' processing steps: Nucleated cell number was recorded as an estimate derived from reference gene primer amplification. Sequenced by immunoSEQ multiplex PCR; TCRdb stores in-frame clones only, minus some. V and J calls and clone size are as listed in that table; D and trimming were resolved from the DNA. The data hold about 290,000 clones, with roughly 86% observed a single time. Specimen: peripheral blood. The chain recombines TRBV11-2 with TRBJ2-7, with D possibly being TRBD1 (6 bases). The TCR comes from a woman in her twenties or thirties with COVID-19, enrolled during active disease. CDR3 sequence reads: CASSLDSAYSYEQYF. CDR3 sequence (DNA): TGTGCCAGCAGCTTGGACAGCGCCTACTCCTACGAGCAGTACTTC.